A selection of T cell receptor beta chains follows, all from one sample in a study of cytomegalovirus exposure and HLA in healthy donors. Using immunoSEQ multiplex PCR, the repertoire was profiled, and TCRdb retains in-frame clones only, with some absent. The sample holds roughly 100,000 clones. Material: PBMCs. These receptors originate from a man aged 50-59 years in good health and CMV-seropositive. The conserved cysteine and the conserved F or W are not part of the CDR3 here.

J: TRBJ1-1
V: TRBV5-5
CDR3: ASSLEGGENTEAF

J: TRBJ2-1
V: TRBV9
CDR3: ASSVGSGIYNEQF

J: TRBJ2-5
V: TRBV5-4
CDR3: ASSLGLSIQETQY

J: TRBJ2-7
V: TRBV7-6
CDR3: ASSQDRSIYEQY

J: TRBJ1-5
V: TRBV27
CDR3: ASSNSGNQPQH

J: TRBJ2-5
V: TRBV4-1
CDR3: ASSQSGRRETQY

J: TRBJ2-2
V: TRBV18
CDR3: ASSLAANTGELF

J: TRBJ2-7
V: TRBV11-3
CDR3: ASGSSGRYEQY

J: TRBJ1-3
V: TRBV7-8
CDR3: ASSLEAGEGNTIY

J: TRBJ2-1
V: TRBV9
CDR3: ASSAGLAGVEQF

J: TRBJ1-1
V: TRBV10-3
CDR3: AISLQGGTEAF

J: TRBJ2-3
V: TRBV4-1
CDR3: ASSRQEAGPDTQY

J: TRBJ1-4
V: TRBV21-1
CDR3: ASSLGQGLNEKLF

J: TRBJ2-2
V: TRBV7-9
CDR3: ASSLARVTGELF

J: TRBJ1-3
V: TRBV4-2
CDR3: ASSQGQVVSGNTIY

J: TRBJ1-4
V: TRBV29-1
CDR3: SGRDRSEKLF

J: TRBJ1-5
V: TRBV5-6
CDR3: ASSLEGEVHQPQH

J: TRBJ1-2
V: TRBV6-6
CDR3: ASSYGQVTGGYT

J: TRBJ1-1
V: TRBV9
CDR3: ASSQGTVGTEAF

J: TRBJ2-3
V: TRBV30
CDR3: AWGTGATDTQY

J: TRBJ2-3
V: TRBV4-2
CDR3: ASSQDPGVGDTQY

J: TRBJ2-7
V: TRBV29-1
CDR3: SVEAGSIYEQY